A selection of T cell receptor beta chains follows, all from one sample in a study of blood T cells in healthy people across ages. One entry per CDR3 protein results from TCRdb running MiXCR on the 5' RACE reads. The table lists around 1,700,000 distinct CDR3 sequences, about 30% of them singletons. Sequenced material: blood. These receptors came from a woman between 25 and 40 years old in good health. Both conserved end residues are part of each CDR3. A D gene is named only where the DNA matches it firmly. Expanded clones get a size class; other rows say once, few or many, or leave the size out.

size	V	J	D	DNA	CDR3
many	TRBV5-1	TRBJ2-1	-	TGCGCCAGCAGCTTGGGAGTCGCCTCTACCACAAATGAGCAGTTCTTC	CASSLGVASTTNEQFF
-	TRBV9	TRBJ2-1	-	TGTGCCAGCAGCGTAGCGGGCACGGTAAGCTCCTACAATGAGCAGTTCTTC	CASSVAGTVSSYNEQFF
few	TRBV29-1	TRBJ2-5	-	TGCAGCACGGGAGAGGGCCTAGTTGAGGCCCAGTACTTC	CSTGEGLVEAQYF
once	TRBV20-1	TRBJ2-1	-	TGCGGTGCTAGGCCTCATGCGGGGAGCTCCTACAATGAGCAGTTCTTC	CGARPHAGSSYNEQFF
-	TRBV10-3	TRBJ1-1	-	TGTGCCATCAGTGAGCCAGGGGAGGGCACTGAAGCTTTCTTT	CAISEPGEGTEAFF
-	TRBV5-6	TRBJ2-3	-	TGTGCCAGCACGCCCGGGCACACAGATACGCAGTATTTT	CASTPGHTDTQYF
many	TRBV27	TRBJ2-4	-	TGTGCCAGCAGTTTATCCGGGGGACAGACTAGGGAGTACTTC	CASSLSGGQTREYF
-	TRBV29-1	TRBJ1-1	-	TGCAGCGTTGAAGGCCTCGCAGGATACACTGAAGCTTTCTTT	CSVEGLAGYTEAFF
once	TRBV28	TRBJ2-4	-	TGTGCCAGCAGGACACAGGCCCTAGAGCAGTACTTC	CASRTQALEQYF
once	TRBV20-1	TRBJ1-6	TRBD1	TGCAGTGCCTCTGGACAGGGAGATTCACCCCTCCACTTT	CSASGQGDSPLHF
many	TRBV20-1	TRBJ1-2	-	TGCAGTGCTAGAGAGGGGAGGGGCTATGGCTACACCTTC	CSAREGRGYGYTF
-	TRBV12-3/TRBV12-4	TRBJ1-1	-	TGTGCCACCGGAGGGTACACTGAAGCTTTCTTT	CATGGYTEAFF
-	TRBV5-1	TRBJ1-1	-	TGCGCCAGCAGCGGCCCGGACAGAAGGACGAGCGAAGCTTTCTTT	CASSGPDRRTSEAFF
many	TRBV29-1	TRBJ2-7	-	TGCAGCGTTGAAGATCCCAGAACCTACGAGCAGTACTTC	CSVEDPRTYEQYF
once	TRBV20-1	TRBJ1-1	-	TGCAGTGCTAGACTTCTGGCAGCCTGGAACACTGAAGCTTTCTTT	CSARLLAAWNTEAFF
few	TRBV7-2	TRBJ2-3	TRBD2	TGTGCCAGCAGCTTCTCTAGCGGGAGTGGGGAAGATACGCAGTATTTT	CASSFSSGSGEDTQYF
many	TRBV4-1	TRBJ2-5	-	TGCGCCAGCAGCCAATACGAGCGAGAGACCCAGTACTTC	CASSQYERETQYF
few	TRBV12-3/TRBV12-4	TRBJ2-5	TRBD1	TGTGCCAGCAGTCTGTGGACCGGGACAGGGGCAGAGACCCAGTACTTC	CASSLWTGTGAETQYF
-	TRBV29-1	TRBJ2-7	-	TGCAGCGTTGTAGATGCGTCGTTCTCCTACGAGCAGTACTTC	CSVVDASFSYEQYF
-	TRBV5-4	TRBJ2-1	-	TGTGCCAGCAGCCCAGAACAGGGAACGGATGAGCAGTTCTTC	CASSPEQGTDEQFF
many	TRBV9	TRBJ1-2	-	TGTGCCAGCAGCGTAGTCGGGAACTATGGCTACACCTTC	CASSVVGNYGYTF
-	TRBV6-5	TRBJ2-7	TRBD2	TGTGCCAGCAGTTACTCGACGCGACTAGCAAGCGAGCAGTACTTC	CASSYSTRLASEQYF
few	TRBV11-3	TRBJ2-5	-	TGTGCCAGCAGCTTAGACAGGCACGAGACCCAGTACTTC	CASSLDRHETQYF
-	TRBV5-1	TRBJ2-5	-	TGCGCCAGCAGCTTGATGGCTGCAGCGATCCAAGAGACCCAGTACTTC	CASSLMAAAIQETQYF
-	TRBV19	TRBJ2-7	TRBD2	TGTGCCAGTAGTACCGTGACTAGCGGACTCTGCGAGCAGTACTTC	CASSTVTSGLCEQYF
many	TRBV5-6	TRBJ2-7	-	TGTGCCAGCAGCAGCCGGGACGGGGAACACGAGCAGTACTTC	CASSSRDGEHEQYF
-	TRBV24-1	TRBJ2-2	-	TGTGCCACCAGTGTGGATAACACCGGGGAGCTGTTTTTT	CATSVDNTGELFF
-	TRBV9	TRBJ2-1	-	TGTGCCAGCAGCGTTGGCAGGATCTACAATGAGCAGTTCTTC	CASSVGRIYNEQFF
many	TRBV6-1	TRBJ2-3	TRBD2	TGTGCCAGCAGTGGCTTTGGGGCGGGAGGATCAGATACGCAGTATTTT	CASSGFGAGGSDTQYF
few	TRBV4-1	TRBJ2-7	-	TGCGCCAGCAGCCAAAATAACAGGAACTACGAGCAGTACTTC	CASSQNNRNYEQYF
many	TRBV6-5	TRBJ2-7	-	TGTGCCAGCAGTTTTTCCGCAAAGCAGTACTTC	CASSFSAKQYF
few	TRBV5-1	TRBJ1-6	-	TGCGCCAGCAGCTCACAGGCGGGACGCGAAAATTCACCCCTCCACTTT	CASSSQAGRENSPLHF
-	TRBV20-1	TRBJ2-7	-	TGCAGTGCTAGAGATGGCCAGGCTGGCTACGAGCAGTACTTC	CSARDGQAGYEQYF
-	TRBV2	TRBJ1-5	TRBD1	TGTGCCAGCAGGGAAACAGGGGGGAGCAATCAGCCCCAGCATTTT	CASRETGGSNQPQHF
few	TRBV12-3/TRBV12-4	TRBJ1-5	-	TGTGCCAGCAGCTTTGATAAGCAGCCCCAGCATTTT	CASSFDKQPQHF
many	TRBV7-2	TRBJ2-3	-	TGTGCCAGCAGCTGGGGAGCGTCCACAGATACGCAGTATTTT	CASSWGASTDTQYF
many	TRBV20-1	TRBJ2-1	TRBD2	TGCAGTGCGCAGGGACTAGCGGACGACAATGAGCAGTTCTTC	CSAQGLADDNEQFF
-	TRBV15	TRBJ2-1	-	TGTGCCACCAGCAGAGCGGCGGAGATTAATGAGCAGTTCTTC	CATSRAAEINEQFF
-	TRBV28	TRBJ2-3	-	TGTGCCAGCAGTTTCGGGAAGGTTCGGGGCACAGATACGCAGTATTTT	CASSFGKVRGTDTQYF
many	TRBV20-1	TRBJ1-5	-	TGCAGTGCTAAGGCAGGGCTTCAGCCCCAGCATTTT	CSAKAGLQPQHF
-	TRBV13	TRBJ2-3	TRBD1	TGTGCCAGCAGCCCAGACAGGGCCCTCACAGATACGCAGTATTTT	CASSPDRALTDTQYF
few	TRBV11-2	TRBJ1-1	-	TGTGCCAGCAGCAGGGGACAAGTTAACACTGAAGCTTTCTTT	CASSRGQVNTEAFF
few	TRBV20-1	TRBJ2-3	-	TGCAGTGCTAGTACTAGTCGCGATACGCAGTATTTT	CSASTSRDTQYF
-	TRBV28	TRBJ1-5	-	TGTGCCAGCAGTTTAGTATTGGGGCATGTAGGCAATCAGCCCCAGCATTTT	CASSLVLGHVGNQPQHF
few	TRBV10-1	TRBJ2-3	TRBD2	TGCGCCAGCAGTGAGACGGCTAGCGGTAGCACAGATACGCAGTATTTT	CASSETASGSTDTQYF
-	TRBV27	TRBJ1-2	TRBD1	TGTGCCACCAGGGAGCGGACAGGGACCTCCAAAATCTATGGCTACACCTTC	CATRERTGTSKIYGYTF